This paragraph covers one TCR beta chain sequence. Antigen: not known. The data belong to a study of T cell responses to AZD1222 COVID-19 vaccine. Sequencing was performed with immunoSEQ multiplex PCR; in TCRdb, only in-frame clones are kept and a portion is missing. Of 95,000 to 150,000 clones listed, around 90% are singletons. V was pared by 2 bases and J by 5 bases, with 6 bases of the junction left unmatched. The germline V gene encodes CDR1 KGHSY and CDR2 FQNENV. The CDR3 consists of 16 residues. Study-wide points: Spike regions recognized by vaccine-associated CD4 TCRs spanned the protein, led by 160-218 and 743-854. Unmutated variant regions are reportedly the target of nearly half of TCRs that are spike-specific. Just a handful of AZD1222 recipients were seropositive at baseline. Females outnumbered males among donors, who were mostly white British; clonal diversity was possibly underestimated.

The chain combines TRBV16 with TRBJ2-2; 9 bases are a match to TRBD1. The specimen was peripheral blood, collected on day 0 of AZD1222 vaccination. The clonotype comes from an adult in good health. Here the CDR3 reads CASSQRGTGKTGELFF. The CDR3 coding sequence is TGTGCCAGCAGCCAACGCGGGACAGGGAAGACCGGGGAGCTGTTTTTT.